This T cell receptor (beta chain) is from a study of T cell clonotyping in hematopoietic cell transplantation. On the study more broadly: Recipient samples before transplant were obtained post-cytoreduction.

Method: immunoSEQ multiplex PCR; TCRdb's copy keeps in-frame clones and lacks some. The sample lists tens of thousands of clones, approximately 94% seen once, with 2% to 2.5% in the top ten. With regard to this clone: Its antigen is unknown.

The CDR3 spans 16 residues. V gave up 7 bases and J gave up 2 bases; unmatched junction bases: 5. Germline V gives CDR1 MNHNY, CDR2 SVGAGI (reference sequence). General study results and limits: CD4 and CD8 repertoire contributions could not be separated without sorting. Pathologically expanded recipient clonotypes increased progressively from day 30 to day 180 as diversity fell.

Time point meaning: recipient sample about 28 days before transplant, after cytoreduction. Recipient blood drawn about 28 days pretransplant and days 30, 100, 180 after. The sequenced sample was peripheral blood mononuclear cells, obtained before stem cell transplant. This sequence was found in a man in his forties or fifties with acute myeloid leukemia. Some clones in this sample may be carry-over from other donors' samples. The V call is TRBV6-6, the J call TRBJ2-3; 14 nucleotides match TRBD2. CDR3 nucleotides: TGTGCCAGCACTGGACTAGCGGGGGGCCCCACAGATACGCAGTATTTT. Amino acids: CASTGLAGGPTDTQYF.